This TCR beta chain was sequenced for a study of cytomegalovirus exposure and HLA in healthy donors. Study observations and caveats: Sequencing depth across donors, presence/absence analyses assumed, was roughly uniform.

The CDR3 is 17 residues long. The V segment lost 5 bases and the J segment 10 bases; nucleotides outside the gene matches: 19. Germline V lookup: CDR1 SGHAT, CDR2 FQNNGV. This clone has only one observation. Its specificity is unknown. With 60 Vbeta and 13 Jbeta primers, the PCR was carried out. Sequenced by immunoSEQ multiplex PCR; TCRdb stores in-frame clones only, minus some. The sample holds some 180,000 clones, approximately 73% seen once. The chain combines TRBV11-2 with TRBJ2-3; the match to TRBD2 covers 9 bases. This receptor was identified in a woman in her thirties in good health and CMV-seropositive. Sample: PBMCs. The CDR3, as DNA: TGTGCCAGCAGCCCCAGAGCCCAGAGGGGACTAGCCTACGCGCAGTATTTT. Its translation: CASSPRAQRGLAYAQYF.